Presented here are 11 T cell receptor beta chains from one specimen sequenced in a study of beta chain features in type 1 diabetes. Study-level results: Moderate yet significant TCRB CDR3 shortening was seen in Type 1 diabetes patients in all four CD4+ subsets.

The authors reverse transcribed all of the isolated RNA, so sequencing captured expressed TCRB transcripts. The table came from immunoSEQ multiplex PCR; TCRdb's copy has only in-frame clones and leaves some out. The sample yields more than 300,000 clones, roughly a tenth seen once. Which antigens these TCRs recognize remains unknown. Sequencing was carried out using central memory CD4+ T cells from blood. The origin of the receptors is a man aged 25 to 40 with type 1 diabetes.

This clone was counted at least ten times. This chain connects TRBV7-2 to TRBJ1-2, with D unresolved. The CDR3 length is 16 residues. From germline, CDR1 is SGHTA and CDR2 FQGNSA. V lost 5 bases, J lost 0 bases, and 16 bases lay in between. DNA for the CDR3: TGTGCCAGCAGCCCGAACCCGGACGGATCTAACTATGGCTACACCTTC. The encoded protein is CASSPNPDGSNYGYTF.

This clone appeared a few times. This chain connects TRBV6-5 to TRBJ2-2; D unresolved. Germline V gives CDR1 MNHEY, CDR2 SVGAGI. The CDR3 covers 13 residues. Trimming took off 6 bases at V and 1 base at J, with 6 bases between the two ends. CDR3 residues: CASSSQNTGELFF. The DNA of the CDR3 is TGTGCCAGCAGCTCCCAGAACACCGGGGAGCTGTTTTTT.

This clone was observed a few times. V gene TRBV2 combines with J gene TRBJ1-5; 7 nucleotides line up with TRBD1. Trimming took 4 bases from V and 3 from J; bases not matched to a gene: 6. Germline V gene data show CDR1 as SNHLY and CDR2 as FYNNEI. The length of the CDR3 is 15 residues. CDR3 sequence reads: CASSGQGGTNQPQHF. CDR3 DNA sequence: TGTGCCAGCAGTGGACAGGGCGGTACCAATCAGCCCCAGCATTTT.

This clone has only a few counts. The rearrangement uses TRBV19 and TRBJ2-5, with unresolved D. Trimming stripped 4 bases from V and 1 base from J, with 19 bases between. In germline, CDR1 is LNHDA, CDR2 SQIVND (reference sequence). The CDR3 consists of 17 residues. CDR3 protein: CASSTSAGRTTQETQYF. CDR3 nucleotide sequence: TGTGCCAGTAGTACCAGCGCCGGCCGGACGACCCAAGAGACCCAGTACTTC.

This clone turned up a few times. J is TRBJ2-5 and V is TRBV5-4; 7 nucleotides match TRBD1. Germline trimming cut 5 bases from V and 2 bases from J; bases unmatched to any gene: 9. CDR1 is SGHNT, CDR2 YYREEE, per germline (reference sequence). This CDR3 is 15 amino acids long. The CDR3 sequence: CASSLDRAEQETQYF. Here the CDR3 DNA reads TGTGCCAGCAGTCTCGACAGGGCGGAACAAGAGACCCAGTACTTC. Full variable domain (rest looked up from reference TRBV5-4 and TRBJ2-5): ETGVTQSPTHLIKTRGQQVTLRCSSQSGHNTVSWYQQALGQGPQFIFQYYREEENGRGNFPPRFSGLQFPNYSSELNVNALELDDSALYLCASSLDRAEQETQYFGPGTRLLVL.

CDR3 nucleotides: TGCAGTGCTTGGTTCTATGGCTACACCTTC. Translation: CSAWFYGYTF. The rearrangement links TRBV20-1 to TRBJ1-2; unclear D gene. CDR3 length: 10 residues. Trimming removed 5 bases at V and 4 bases at J, with 5 bases between. The germline V gene has CDR1 DFQATT and CDR2 SNEGSKA (reference sequence).

The rearrangement uses TRBV28 and TRBJ1-1, with TRBD1 identical over 11 bases. The germline CDR1 and CDR2 sequences are MDHEN and SYDVKM. J gave up 7 bases and V 4 bases, and 8 bases lay outside the gene matches. This CDR3 has 15 amino acids. The CDR3 DNA sequence: TGTGCCAGCAGTTCAGGACAGGGGGCGTTTGGTGAAGCTTTCTTT. Translating it yields CASSSGQGAFGEAFF.

This clone appeared a few times. This chain uses TRBV7-3 with TRBJ2-1; the D gene is possibly TRBD2 (6 bases). CDR1 SGHTA and CDR2 FQGTGA come from the germline V gene. The CDR3 has 16 amino acids. Trimming stripped 1 base from V and 6 bases from J, with 16 bases between. The CDR3 sequence: CASSLRGGMGINEQFF. The CDR3 region has the DNA TGTGCCAGCAGCTTAAGGGGCGGGATGGGCATCAATGAGCAGTTCTTC.

This clone was detected a few times. The chain recombines TRBV5-1 with TRBJ1-1; perhaps TRBD1 as D (5 bases). The CDR3 covers 15 residues. The germline V and J ends were trimmed by 3 bases and 5 bases, with 17 bases remaining between them. CDR1 and CDR2 from the germline V gene are SGHRS and YFSETQ. As DNA, the CDR3 is TGCGCCAGCAGCTGGGGACCAACGGGGAATACTGAAGCTTTCTTT. It codes for CASSWGPTGNTEAFF.

The rearrangement links TRBV14 to TRBJ2-3; D not certain. Germline CDR1 reads SGHDN; CDR2 reads FVKESK. This CDR3 has 16 amino acids. The V end was cut by 0 bases, the J end by 3 bases, with 13 bases between. This CDR3 reads CASSQDPGLRTDTQYF. The CDR3, as DNA: TGTGCCAGCAGCCAAGACCCGGGTCTGAGGACAGATACGCAGTATTTT.

V and J are TRBV7-8 and TRBJ2-4; D might be TRBD1 (6 bases). Deletions cut 2 bases from V and 7 bases from J, with 15 bases between. This CDR3 has 15 residues. Germline assignment: CDR1 SGHVS and CDR2 FQNEAQ. CDR3 nucleotides: TGTGCCAGCAGCTTATCTGGGGGCTCGGAGAACATTCAGTACTTC. Its translation is CASSLSGGSENIQYF.